This TCR beta chain came from a study of CD8+ T cells in alopecia areata. Treatment described: oral pan-JAK inhibitor, 5-10 mg twice daily. V lost 6 bases and J 3 bases, leaving 13 bases between the germline ends. Germline lookup yields CDR1 SQVTM and CDR2 ANQGSEA. The CDR3 is made up of 13 amino acids. Once RNA had been extracted, it was reverse transcribed into cDNA to act as the sequencing template. Sequencing was performed with immunoSEQ multiplex PCR; in TCRdb, only in-frame clones are kept and a portion is missing. The data hold 150,000 to 200,000 clones, with about 54% observed a single time. The sequencing used CD4+ T cells sorted from blood, collected at roughly week 58, from a patient treated with tofacitinib. This receptor was obtained from a human donor with alopecia areata. V gene TRBV29-1 combines with J gene TRBJ2-3, with a possible D match to TRBD2 (5 bases). CDR3 DNA sequence: TGCAGCGTATCAGGAGGTGGGACAGATACGCAGTATTTT. It encodes CSVSGGGTDTQYF.